Below, 2 T cell receptor beta chains from the same sample are listed, as sequenced in a study of cytomegalovirus exposure and HLA in healthy donors. The PCR ran on 60 Vbeta and 13 Jbeta primers. Data came from immunoSEQ multiplex PCR; TCRdb stores just in-frame clones and leaves some out. This table has roughly 100,000 clones, 77% appearing once. Material for sequencing was PBMCs. All receptors come from a woman aged 40 to 50 in good health and CMV-seronegative.

The CDR3 protein is CAWSVLEMETQYF. The CDR3 DNA follows: TGTGCCTGGAGTGTACTGGAGATGGAGACCCAGTACTTC. The chain employs TRBV30 and TRBJ2-5; D unclear. Germline V gene data show CDR1 as GTSNPN and CDR2 as SVGIG (reference sequence). The CDR3 extends over 13 amino acids. Trimming removed 0 bases at V and 5 bases at J, with 10 bases between.

V usage is TRBV11-2 and J usage is TRBJ2-7, with 8 bases fitting TRBD2. The CDR3 is 15 residues long. Germline CDR1 is SGHAT and CDR2 is FQNNGV. V was clipped by 5 bases and J by 3 bases; unmatched bases: 9. CDR3 sequence reads: CASSLSTSEVYEQYF. The DNA for the CDR3 is TGTGCCAGCAGCCTCTCGACTAGCGAGGTCTACGAGCAGTACTTC.